These 5 T cell receptor beta chains came from one sample sequenced in a study of T cell repertoires in cytomegalovirus infection. TCRdb re-derived calls from the reads in MiXCR, one entry per CDR3 protein. This sample has nearly 650,000 distinct CDR3 sequences; roughly 24% occur once, and the top ten carry less than 9.5%. The specimen was CD8+ T cells from PBMCs. The receptors originated from a human donor in good health (CMV status not recorded). Some clones in this sample may be carry-over from other donors' samples.

The V gene is TRBV27, the J gene TRBJ2-5; D is undetermined. CDR3 length: 8 amino acids. V was clipped by 10 bases and J by 5 bases, with 2 bases between them. The germline CDR1 and CDR2 sequences are MNHEY and SMNVEV (reference sequence). This CDR3 is CAMETQYF. DNA for the CDR3: TGTGCCATGGAGACCCAGTACTTC.

The rearrangement uses TRBV3-1 and TRBJ2-2; D is uncertain. The germline CDR1 and CDR2 sequences are LGHDT and YNNKEL (reference sequence). V lost 4 bases, J lost 4 bases, and 13 bases lay in between. The CDR3 spans 15 residues. CDR3 loop: CASSPMDGFTGELFF. CDR3 nucleotide sequence: TGTGCCAGCAGCCCAATGGACGGATTCACCGGGGAGCTGTTTTTT.

Regarding this clonotype: With a much larger clone just one base away, this may be a read error. The chain couples TRBV28 to TRBJ2-5; D may correspond to TRBD1 or TRBD2 (6 bases each). Per germline, CDR1 MDHEN and CDR2 SYDVKM. The length of the CDR3 is 15 residues. V shed 6 bases and J shed 2 bases, with 16 bases lying between them. The CDR3 loop is CASRVRRGPQETQYF. DNA for the CDR3: TGTGCCAGCAGGGTACGACGGGGGCCACAAGAGACCCAGTACTTC. Combining the CDR3 with reference TRBV28 and TRBJ2-5 gives the whole variable domain DVKVTQSSRYLVKRTGEKVFLECVQDMDHENMFWYRQDPGLGLRLIYFSYDVKMKEKGDIPEGYSVSREKKERFSLILESASTNQTSMYLCASRVRRGPQETQYFGPGTRLLVL.

This clonotype was observed a few times. The chain uses TRBV6-2 or TRBV6-3 and TRBJ1-2; D is perhaps TRBD1 (6 bases). Trimming took 6 bases from V and 2 from J, leaving 13 bases between them. Germline CDR1 is MNHEY and CDR2 is SVGEGT. This CDR3 is built from 14 residues. The CDR3 sequence: CASSLNRVNYGYTF. In DNA, the CDR3 is TGTGCCAGCAGCCTTAACAGGGTCAACTATGGCTACACCTTC.

This clonotype turned up a few times. This chain joins TRBV20-1 and TRBJ2-1, with 13 positions matching TRBD2. Germline loops: CDR1 DFQATT, CDR2 SNEGSKA (reference sequence). This CDR3 has 15 residues. V gave up 3 bases and J gave up 7 bases; unmatched junction bases: 6. The CDR3 sequence: CSASTTSGGYNEQFF. The CDR3 DNA follows: TGCAGTGCTAGCACGACTAGCGGGGGGTATAATGAGCAGTTCTTC.